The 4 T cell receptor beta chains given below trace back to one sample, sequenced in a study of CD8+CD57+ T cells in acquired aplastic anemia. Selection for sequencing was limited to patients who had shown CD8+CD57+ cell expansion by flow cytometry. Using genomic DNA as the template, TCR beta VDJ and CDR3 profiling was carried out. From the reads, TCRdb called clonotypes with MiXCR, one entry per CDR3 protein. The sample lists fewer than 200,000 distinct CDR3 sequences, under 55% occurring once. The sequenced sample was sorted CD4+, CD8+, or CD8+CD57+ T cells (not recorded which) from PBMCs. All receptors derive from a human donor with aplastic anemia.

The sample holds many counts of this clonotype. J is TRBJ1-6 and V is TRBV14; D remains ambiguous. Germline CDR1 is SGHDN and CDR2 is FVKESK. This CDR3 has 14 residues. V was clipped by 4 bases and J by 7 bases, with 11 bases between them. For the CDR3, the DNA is TGTGCCAGCAGCCGAGGCATCCCGAATTCACCCCTCCACTTT. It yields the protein CASSRGIPNSPLHF.

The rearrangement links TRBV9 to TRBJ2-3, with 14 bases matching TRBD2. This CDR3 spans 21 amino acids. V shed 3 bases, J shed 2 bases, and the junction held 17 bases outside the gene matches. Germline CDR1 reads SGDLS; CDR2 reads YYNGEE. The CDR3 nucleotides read TGTGCCAGCAGCGCAGGCAACGTTCCCGGGACTAGCGGGGGAATCACAGATACGCAGTATTTT. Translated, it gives CASSAGNVPGTSGGITDTQYF.

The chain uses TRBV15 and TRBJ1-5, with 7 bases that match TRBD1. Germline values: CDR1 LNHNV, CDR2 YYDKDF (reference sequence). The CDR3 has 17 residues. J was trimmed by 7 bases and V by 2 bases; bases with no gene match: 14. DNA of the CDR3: TGTGCCACCAGCAGAACAGTCGACAGGGTCGGTGAACAGCCCCAGCATTTT. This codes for CATSRTVDRVGEQPQHF.

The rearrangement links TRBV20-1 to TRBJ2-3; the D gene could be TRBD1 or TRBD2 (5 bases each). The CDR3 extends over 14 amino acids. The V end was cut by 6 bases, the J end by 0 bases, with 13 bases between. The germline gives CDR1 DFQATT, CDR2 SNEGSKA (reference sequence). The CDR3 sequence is CSATGTDSTDTQYF. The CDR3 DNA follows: TGCAGTGCGACCGGGACGGACAGCACAGATACGCAGTATTTT.